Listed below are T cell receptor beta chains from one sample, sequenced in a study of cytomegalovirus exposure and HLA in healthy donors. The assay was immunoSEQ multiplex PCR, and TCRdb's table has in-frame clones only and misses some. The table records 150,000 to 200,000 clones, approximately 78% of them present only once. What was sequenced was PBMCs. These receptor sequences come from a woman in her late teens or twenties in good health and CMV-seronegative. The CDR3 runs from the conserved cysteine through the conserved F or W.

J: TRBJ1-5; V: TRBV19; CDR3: CASSPRTDYSNQPQHF
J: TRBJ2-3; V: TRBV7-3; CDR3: CASSQAGGGADTQYF
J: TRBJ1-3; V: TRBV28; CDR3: CASSPSLTGGNTIYF
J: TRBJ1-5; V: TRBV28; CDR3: CASRPSTGARGSNQPQHF
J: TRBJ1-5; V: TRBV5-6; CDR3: CASSLSGTARINQPQHF
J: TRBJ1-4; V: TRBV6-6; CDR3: CASSSLVGQGYEKLFF
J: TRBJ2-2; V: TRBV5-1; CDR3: CASSVGTSGNTGELFF
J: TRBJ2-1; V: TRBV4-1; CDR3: CASSQEVPAGRLRASYNEQFF
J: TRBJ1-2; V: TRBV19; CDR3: CASTNRDNGYTF
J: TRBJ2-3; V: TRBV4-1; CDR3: CASSQEKLAGGGTDTQYF
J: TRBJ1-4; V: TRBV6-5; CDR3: CASSYSPGPFNEKLFF
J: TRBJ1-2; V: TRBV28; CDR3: CASPGQDGGYTF
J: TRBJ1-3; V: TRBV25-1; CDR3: CASSALGQGSGNTIYF
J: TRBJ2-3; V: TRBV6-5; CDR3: CASSPGTFTQHTQYF
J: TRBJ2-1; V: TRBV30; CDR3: CAWSVAAYNEQFF
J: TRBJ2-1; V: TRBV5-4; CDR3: CASSFQGDPNEQFF
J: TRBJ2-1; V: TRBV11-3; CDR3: CASSLGRKAYNEQFF
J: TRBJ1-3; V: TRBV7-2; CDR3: CASSQTVSGNTIYF
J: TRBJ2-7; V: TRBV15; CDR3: CATSEPRGRPYEQYF
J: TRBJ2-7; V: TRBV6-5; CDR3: CASHPAGGPYEQYF
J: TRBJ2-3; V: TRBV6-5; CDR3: CASSYSQGSDTQYF
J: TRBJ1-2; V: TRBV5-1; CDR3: CASSLPGEPGYTF
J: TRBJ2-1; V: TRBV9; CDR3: CASSVGGYDEQFF